The sequence of this T cell receptor (beta chain) was determined in a study of blood T cells in healthy people across ages. Study conclusions and caveats: Lack of knowledge of donor CMV status possibly confounded expanded clonotype changes.

The use of a sample-barcoded 5' primer and a J-beta primer mix characterized a second PCR of roughly 7 to 12 cycles. Each CDR3 protein gets one entry after TCRdb re-called the 5' RACE reads with MiXCR. Here the sample spans around 710,000 distinct CDR3 sequences, about 40% being singletons. After removal of 2 bases from V and 7 bases from J, the junction contained 11 bases not matched to a gene. This CDR3 region has 16 residues. With regard to this clonotype: The antigen is unknown.

The sample taken for sequencing was blood. The chain carries TRBV12-3 or TRBV12-4 and TRBJ2-1; TRBD1 matches at 7 bases. The TCR sequence derives from a woman between 55 and 75 years old in good health. The CDR3 DNA follows: TGTGCCAGCAGTTTACTGGGGCAGGGGGAGATGAATGAGCAGTTCTTC. Its translation: CASSLLGQGEMNEQFF.